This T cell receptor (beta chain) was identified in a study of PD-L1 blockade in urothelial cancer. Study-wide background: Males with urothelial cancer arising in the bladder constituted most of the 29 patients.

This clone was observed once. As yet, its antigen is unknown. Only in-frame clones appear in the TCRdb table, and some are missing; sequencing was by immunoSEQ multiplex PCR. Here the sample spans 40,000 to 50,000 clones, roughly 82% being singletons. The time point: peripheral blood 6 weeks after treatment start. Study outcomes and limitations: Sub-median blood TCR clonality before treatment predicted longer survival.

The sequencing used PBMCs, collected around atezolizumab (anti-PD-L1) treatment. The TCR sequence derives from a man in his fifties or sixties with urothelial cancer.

The CDR3 sequence is CATSGGGSGETQYF. DNA of the CDR3: TGTGCCACCAGCGGCGGGGGATCTGGGGAGACCCAGTACTTC. The J gene is TRBJ2-5, the V gene TRBV15; TRBD2 matches at 7 bases. The CDR3 covers 14 residues. V gave up 5 bases and J gave up 5 bases; unmatched junction bases: 8. CDR1 and CDR2 (germline): LNHNV, YYDKDF (reference sequence).